Presented here are 8 T cell receptor beta chains from one specimen sequenced in a study of cytomegalovirus exposure and HLA in healthy donors. A multiplex PCR was run with 60 Vbeta primers and 13 Jbeta primers. Libraries were prepared by immunoSEQ multiplex PCR; TCRdb keeps only in-frame clonotypes and omits some of them. The sample has over 70,000 clones; about two thirds are singletons. The sequenced material came from PBMCs. The receptors here all came from a man aged 40-49 years in good health and CMV-seropositive.

The V and J genes are TRBV5-4 and TRBJ2-7; TRBD1 aligns across 8 bases. V shed 6 bases, J shed 5 bases, and the junction held 7 bases outside the gene matches. Germline values: CDR1 SGHNT, CDR2 YYREEE (reference sequence). The CDR3 totals 13 residues. As DNA, the CDR3 is TGTGCCAGCACCCGACAGGGGACGGACGAGCAGTACTTC. Translation: CASTRQGTDEQYF.

The J gene is TRBJ1-5, the V gene TRBV15; D gene uncertain. CDR1 is LNHNV, CDR2 YYDKDF, per germline (reference sequence). The CDR3 loop spans 13 amino acids. V was clipped by 0 bases and J by 5 bases, with 5 bases between them. The CDR3 nucleotides read TGTGCCACCAGCAGAGACAGATATCAGCCCCAGCATTTT. Translated, it gives CATSRDRYQPQHF.

In the case of this clone: No conserved phenylalanine or tryptophan is present at the end of the CDR3, so a read error is the likely explanation. The genes are TRBV30 and TRBJ1-6; TRBD1 matches at 7 bases. Germline CDR1 GTSNPN, CDR2 SVGIG (reference sequence). The J segment lost 1 base and the V segment lost 0 bases, leaving 12 bases of the junction unmatched. The CDR3 has 19 amino acids. The CDR3 loop is CAWSVEGAIGRSYNSPLHV. The CDR3 bases are TGTGCCTGGAGTGTCGAGGGGGCAATAGGGCGGTCCTATAATTCACCCCTCCACGTT.

The V and J genes are TRBV5-1 and TRBJ2-2; TRBD1 is a possible D gene (5 bases). Germline CDR1 SGHRS, CDR2 YFSETQ. CDR3 length equals 18 residues. The germline V and J ends were trimmed by 0 bases and 5 bases, with 20 bases remaining between them. The CDR3, as DNA: TGCGCCAGCAGCTTGGCCGGTACGGCAGGGATTGGAACCGGGGAGCTGTTTTTT. Translated, it gives CASSLAGTAGIGTGELFF.

This CDR3 reads CASSVAWNTEAFF. DNA for the CDR3: TGTGCCAGCAGCGTCGCGTGGAACACTGAAGCTTTCTTT. This chain joins TRBV9 and TRBJ1-1; D is uncertain. The ends were cut back, 2 bases at V and 1 base at J, with 6 bases in the middle. From germline, CDR1 is SGDLS and CDR2 YYNGEE. The CDR3 contains 13 residues. Full variable domain (missing parts from reference TRBV9 and TRBJ1-1): DSGVTQTPKHLITATGQRVTLRCSPRSGDLSVYWYQQSLDQGLQFLIQYYNGEERAKGNILERFSAQQFPDLHSELNLSSLELGDSALYFCASSVAWNTEAFFGQGTRLTVV.

This chain joins TRBV19 and TRBJ2-2; possible D gene TRBD1, 6 bases. Trimming left V 4 bases short and J 5 bases short, with 8 bases between. In germline, CDR1 is LNHDA, CDR2 SQIVND (reference sequence). This CDR3 region has 13 residues. The CDR3 sequence: CASSTTGTGELFF. Here the CDR3 DNA reads TGTGCCAGTAGTACTACAGGGACCGGGGAGCTGTTTTTT.

The rearrangement joins TRBV28 to TRBJ1-5, with unresolved D. The CDR3 loop spans 15 amino acids. CDR1 is MDHEN, CDR2 SYDVKM, per germline. Trimming took 2 bases from V and 5 from J, leaving 13 bases between them. CDR3 coding DNA: TGTGCCAGCAGTTTACGCGGGGTTGGATATCAGCCCCAGCATTTT. Its protein is CASSLRGVGYQPQHF. The full variable domain, completed using reference TRBV28 and TRBJ1-5, is DVKVTQSSRYLVKRTGEKVFLECVQDMDHENMFWYRQDPGLGLRLIYFSYDVKMKEKGDIPEGYSVSREKKERFSLILESASTNQTSMYLCASSLRGVGYQPQHFGDGTRLSIL.

The chain is built from TRBV27 and TRBJ2-5; D unresolved. Trimming stripped 8 bases from V and 0 bases from J, with 10 bases between. The V gene's germline CDR1 is MNHEY and CDR2 SMNVEV (reference sequence). The CDR3 runs 13 residues. The CDR3 loop reads CASRANNQETQYF. CDR3 DNA sequence: TGTGCCAGCCGCGCTAATAACCAAGAGACCCAGTACTTC.